This T cell receptor beta chain was identified in a study of cytomegalovirus exposure and HLA in healthy donors. General study results and limits: Analyses of presence and absence presupposed an approximately uniform sequencing depth across donors. A missense DCLRE1C variant was associated with V- and J-gene trimming of TCR beta chains in a later analysis, and an independent cohort replicated the association.

PCR employed 60 Vbeta and 13 Jbeta primers. Assay used: immunoSEQ multiplex PCR; TCRdb lists only in-frame clones, some missing. The sample holds around 100,000 clones, less than 80% seen once. V gave up 6 bases and J gave up 3 bases, with 8 bases separating them. This CDR3 is 11 amino acids long. From germline, CDR1 is SQVTM and CDR2 ANQGSEA. This clone was found a few times. What it recognizes is unknown. The donors comprised healthy bone marrow donors. The sample taken for sequencing was PBMCs. This sequence originates from a woman in her 30s in good health and CMV-seronegative. The V and J genes are TRBV29-1 and TRBJ1-1, with a tentative D call TRBD1 (6 bases). The CDR3 spells CSVSGDTEAFF. As DNA, the CDR3 is TGCAGCGTCTCAGGGGACACTGAAGCTTTCTTT.